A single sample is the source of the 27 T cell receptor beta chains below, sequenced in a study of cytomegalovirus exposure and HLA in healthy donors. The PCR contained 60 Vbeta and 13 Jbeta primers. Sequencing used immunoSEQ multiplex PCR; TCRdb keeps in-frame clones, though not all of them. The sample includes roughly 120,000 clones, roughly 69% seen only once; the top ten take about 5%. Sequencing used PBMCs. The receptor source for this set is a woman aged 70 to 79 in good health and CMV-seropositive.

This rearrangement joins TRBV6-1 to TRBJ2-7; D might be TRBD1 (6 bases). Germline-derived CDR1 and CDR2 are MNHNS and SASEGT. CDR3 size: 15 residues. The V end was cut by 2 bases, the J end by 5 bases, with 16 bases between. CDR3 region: CASSEWRQDWNEQYF. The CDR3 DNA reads TGTGCCAGCAGTGAATGGCGACAGGATTGGAACGAGCAGTACTTC.

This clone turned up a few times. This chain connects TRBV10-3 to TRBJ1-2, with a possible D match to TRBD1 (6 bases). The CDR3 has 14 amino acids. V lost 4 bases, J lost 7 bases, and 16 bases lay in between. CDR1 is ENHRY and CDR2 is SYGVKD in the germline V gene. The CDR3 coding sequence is TGTGCCATCAGTGGAAGTACAGGGAAGGGTGGCTACACCTTC. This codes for CAISGSTGKGGYTF.

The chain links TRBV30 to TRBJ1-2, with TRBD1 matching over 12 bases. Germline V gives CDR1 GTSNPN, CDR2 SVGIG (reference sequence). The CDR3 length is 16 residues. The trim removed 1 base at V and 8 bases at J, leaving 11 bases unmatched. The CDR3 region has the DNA TGTGCCTGGAGTGCCGGGACAGGGGGCGAAGTTACGGGCTACACCTTC. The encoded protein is CAWSAGTGGEVTGYTF.

Written as DNA, the CDR3 is TGTGCCAGCAGTGAGGGCACCTTGAACACTGAAGCTTTCTTT. It specifies CASSEGTLNTEAFF. The rearrangement joins TRBV2 to TRBJ1-1; D call uncertain. This CDR3 contains 14 residues. The V end lost 3 bases, the J end lost 0 bases, and 8 bases lay between the germline ends. The germline CDR1 and CDR2 sequences are SNHLY and FYNNEI.

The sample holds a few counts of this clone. CDR3 in DNA: TGTGCCAGTAGCATTGGGGCCACCTCTGGAAACACCATATATTTT. It specifies CASSIGATSGNTIYF. V usage is TRBV19 and J usage is TRBJ1-3; perhaps TRBD1 as D (5 bases). This CDR3 has 15 residues. Germline CDR1 reads LNHDA; CDR2 reads SQIVND (reference sequence). The V end was cut by 6 bases, the J end by 0 bases, with 12 bases between.

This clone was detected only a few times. The CDR3 here is CAWTDTNYGYTF. The CDR3 DNA is TGTGCCTGGACAGATACTAACTATGGCTACACCTTC. This chain joins TRBV30 and TRBJ1-2, with D unresolved. The CDR3 runs to 12 residues. Trimming pared 4 bases from V and 0 bases from J, leaving 6 bases between. The germline V gene has CDR1 GTSNPN and CDR2 SVGIG (reference sequence). Full variable domain (remainder filled in from reference TRBV30 and TRBJ1-2): SQTIHQWPATLVQPVGSPLSLECTVEGTSNPNLYWYRQAAGRGLQLLFYSVGIGQISSEVPQNLSASRPQDRQFILSSKKLLLSDSGFYLCAWTDTNYGYTFGSGTRLTVV.

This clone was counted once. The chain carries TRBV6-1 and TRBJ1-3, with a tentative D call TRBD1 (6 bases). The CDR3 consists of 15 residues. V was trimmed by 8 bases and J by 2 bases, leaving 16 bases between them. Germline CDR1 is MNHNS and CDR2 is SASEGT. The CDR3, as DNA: TGTGCCAGCCATCTGACACAGGGTACTGGAAACACCATATATTTT. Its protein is CASHLTQGTGNTIYF.

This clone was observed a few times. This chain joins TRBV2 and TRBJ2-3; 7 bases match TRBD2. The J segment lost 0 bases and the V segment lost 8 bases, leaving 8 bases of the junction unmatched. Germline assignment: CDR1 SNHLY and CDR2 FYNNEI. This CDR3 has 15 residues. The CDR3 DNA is TGTGCCAGCCCCGGGGGGAGGGCTAGCACAGATACGCAGTATTTT. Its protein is CASPGGRASTDTQYF.

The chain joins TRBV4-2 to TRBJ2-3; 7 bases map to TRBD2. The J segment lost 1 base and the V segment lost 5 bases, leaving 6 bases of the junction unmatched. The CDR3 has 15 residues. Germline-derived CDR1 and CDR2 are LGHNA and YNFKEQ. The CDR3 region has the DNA TGTGCCAGCAGCTCCAGCGCGGGAGGCACAGATACGCAGTATTTT. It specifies CASSSSAGGTDTQYF.

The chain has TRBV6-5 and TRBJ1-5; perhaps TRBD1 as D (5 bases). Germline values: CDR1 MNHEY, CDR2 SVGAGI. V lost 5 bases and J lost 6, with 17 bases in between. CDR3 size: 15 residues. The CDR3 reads CASSRDSGGTQPQHF. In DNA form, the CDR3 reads TGTGCCAGCAGTAGGGACTCCGGTGGGACTCAGCCCCAGCATTTT.

The CDR3 coding sequence is TGTGCCTGGGCGGGACCGGGGGAGACCCAGTACTTC. Translated: CAWAGPGETQYF. The gene calls are TRBV30 and TRBJ2-7; maybe TRBD2 (6 bases). The tail of the sequence fits TRBJ2-5 better, so the J call may be wrong. Germline-derived CDR1 and CDR2 are GTSNPN and SVGIG (reference sequence). CDR3 length equals 12 residues.

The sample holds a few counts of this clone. The CDR3 nucleotides read TGTGCCAGCAGTGAAGGTCTTTCAGATCTTTCACCCCTCCACTTT. Amino acid sequence: CASSEGLSDLSPLHF. This sequence joins TRBV6-1 and TRBJ1-6; D remains unclear. In germline, CDR1 is MNHNS, CDR2 SASEGT. The CDR3 is made up of 15 amino acids. Deletions cut 1 base from V and 9 bases from J, with 13 bases between.

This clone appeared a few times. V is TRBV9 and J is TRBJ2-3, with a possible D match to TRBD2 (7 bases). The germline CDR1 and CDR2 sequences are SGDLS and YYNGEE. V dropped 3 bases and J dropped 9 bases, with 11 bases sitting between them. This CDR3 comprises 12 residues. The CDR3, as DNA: TGTGCCAGCAGCGCTGGGGGGGCCACGCAGTATTTT. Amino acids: CASSAGGATQYF.

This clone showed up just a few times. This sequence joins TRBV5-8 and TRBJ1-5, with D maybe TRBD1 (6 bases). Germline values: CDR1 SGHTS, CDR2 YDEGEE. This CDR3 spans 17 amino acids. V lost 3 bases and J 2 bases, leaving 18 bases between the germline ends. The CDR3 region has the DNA TGTGCCAGCAGCTACAATGGGGCAGGGGTCCGCAATCAGCCCCAGCATTTT. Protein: CASSYNGAGVRNQPQHF. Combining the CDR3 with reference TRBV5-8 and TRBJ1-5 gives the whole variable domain EAGVTQSPTHLIKTRGQQATLRCSPISGHTSVYWYQQALGLGLQFLLWYDEGEERNRGNFPPRFSGRQFPNYSSELNVNALELEDSALYLCASSYNGAGVRNQPQHFGDGTRLSIL.

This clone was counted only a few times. CDR3 residues: CASSGTSGNQETQYF. CDR3 sequence (DNA): TGTGCCAGCAGCGGGACTAGCGGCAATCAAGAGACCCAGTACTTC. J is TRBJ2-5 and V is TRBV7-6; 11 nucleotides align to TRBD2. V lost 5 bases, J lost 2 bases, and 4 bases stayed unmatched. Germline CDR1 SGHVS, CDR2 FNYEAQ. CDR3 length equals 15 residues.

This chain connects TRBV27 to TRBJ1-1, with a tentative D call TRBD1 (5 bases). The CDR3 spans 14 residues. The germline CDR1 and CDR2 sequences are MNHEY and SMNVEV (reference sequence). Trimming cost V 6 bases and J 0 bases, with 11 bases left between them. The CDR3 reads CASRVEGLNTEAFF. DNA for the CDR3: TGTGCCAGCAGGGTGGAGGGGTTGAACACTGAAGCTTTCTTT.

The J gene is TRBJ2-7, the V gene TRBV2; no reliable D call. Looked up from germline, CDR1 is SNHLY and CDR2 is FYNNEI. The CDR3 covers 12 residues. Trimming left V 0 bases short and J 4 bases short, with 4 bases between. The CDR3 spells CASSEARYEQYF. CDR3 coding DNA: TGTGCCAGCAGTGAAGCGCGGTACGAGCAGTACTTC.

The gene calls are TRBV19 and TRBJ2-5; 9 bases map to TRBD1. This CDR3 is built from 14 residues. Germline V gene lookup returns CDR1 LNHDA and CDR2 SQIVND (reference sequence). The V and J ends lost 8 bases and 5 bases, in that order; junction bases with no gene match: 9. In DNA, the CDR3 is TGTGCCAGTTCGGACAGGGGAGCGATGGAGACCCAGTACTTC. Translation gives CASSDRGAMETQYF.

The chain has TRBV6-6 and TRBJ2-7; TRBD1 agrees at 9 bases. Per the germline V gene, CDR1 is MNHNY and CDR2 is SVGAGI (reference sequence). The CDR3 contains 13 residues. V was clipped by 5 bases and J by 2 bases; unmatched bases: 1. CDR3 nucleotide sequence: TGTGCCAGCAGTAGGGACAGGGCCTACGAGCAGTACTTC. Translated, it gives CASSRDRAYEQYF.

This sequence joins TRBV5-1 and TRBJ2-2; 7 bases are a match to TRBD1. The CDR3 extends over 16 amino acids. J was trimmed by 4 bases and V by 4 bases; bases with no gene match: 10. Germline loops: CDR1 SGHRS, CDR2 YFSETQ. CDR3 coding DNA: TGCGCCAGCAGCCCGACCCAGGGGGTGGCCACCGGGGAGCTGTTTTTT. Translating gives CASSPTQGVATGELFF.

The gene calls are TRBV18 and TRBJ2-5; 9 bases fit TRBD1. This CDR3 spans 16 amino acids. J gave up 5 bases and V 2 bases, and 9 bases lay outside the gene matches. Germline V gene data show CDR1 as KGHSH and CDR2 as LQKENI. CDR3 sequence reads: CASSPLGQGIGETQYF. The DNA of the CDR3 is TGTGCCAGCTCACCATTGGGACAGGGAATCGGGGAGACCCAGTACTTC. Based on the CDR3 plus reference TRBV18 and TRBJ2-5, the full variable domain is NAGVMQNPRHLVRRRGQEARLRCSPMKGHSHVYWYRQLPEEGLKFMVYLQKENIIDESGMPKERFSAEFPKEGPSILRIQQVVRGDSAAYFCASSPLGQGIGETQYFGPGTRLLVL.

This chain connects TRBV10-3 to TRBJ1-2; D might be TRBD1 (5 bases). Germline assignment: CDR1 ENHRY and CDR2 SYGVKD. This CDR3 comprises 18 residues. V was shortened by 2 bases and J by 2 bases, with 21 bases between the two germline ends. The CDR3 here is CAISEPSGEATLNYGYTF. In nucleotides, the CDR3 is TGTGCCATCAGTGAGCCGTCGGGGGAAGCAACATTAAACTATGGCTACACCTTC.

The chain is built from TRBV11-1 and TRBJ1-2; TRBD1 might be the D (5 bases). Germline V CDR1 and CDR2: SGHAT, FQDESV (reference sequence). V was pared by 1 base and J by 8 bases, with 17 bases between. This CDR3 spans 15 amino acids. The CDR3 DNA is TGTGCCAGCAGCTTAGAGGGAGGGGCCGCCCGAGGCTACACCTTC. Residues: CASSLEGGAARGYTF.

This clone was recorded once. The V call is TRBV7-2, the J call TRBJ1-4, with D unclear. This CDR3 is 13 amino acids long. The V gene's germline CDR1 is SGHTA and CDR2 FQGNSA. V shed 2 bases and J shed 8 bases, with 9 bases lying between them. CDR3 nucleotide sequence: TGTGCCAGCAGCTTATCGGGAGGGGAAAAACTGTTTTTT. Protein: CASSLSGGEKLFF.

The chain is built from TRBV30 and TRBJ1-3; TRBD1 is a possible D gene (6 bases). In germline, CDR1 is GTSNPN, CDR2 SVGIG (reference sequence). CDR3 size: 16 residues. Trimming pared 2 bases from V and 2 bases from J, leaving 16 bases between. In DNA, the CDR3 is TGTGCCTGGAGTATTGGGGGGGCAGGGCCTGGAAACACCATATATTTT. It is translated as CAWSIGGAGPGNTIYF.

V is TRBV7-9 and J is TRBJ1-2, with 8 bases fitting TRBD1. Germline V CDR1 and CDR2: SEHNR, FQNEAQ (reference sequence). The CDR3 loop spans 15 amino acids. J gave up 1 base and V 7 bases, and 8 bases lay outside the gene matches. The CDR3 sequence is CASNVPGQVNYGYTF. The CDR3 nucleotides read TGTGCCAGCAACGTTCCGGGACAGGTTAACTATGGCTACACCTTC.

This chain's CDR3 is CASSDRSGVLSYNEQFF. The DNA for the CDR3 is TGTGCCAGCAGTGACCGGTCGGGGGTCCTTTCCTACAATGAGCAGTTCTTC. V and J are TRBV2 and TRBJ2-1, with D possibly matching TRBD2 (6 bases). V shed 3 bases and J shed 1 base, with 16 bases lying between them. The CDR3 is 17 residues long. Germline CDR1 is SNHLY and CDR2 is FYNNEI.